This TCR beta chain was obtained from a study of shared clonotypes between healthy human individuals (dated by TCRdb to the early 2020s). As for the study more broadly: A couple of women and three men aged 18 to 49 years were included in the cohort. Per donor, three plates each were used for CD4 naive and CD4 memory, two for CD8 naive, and one for CD8 memory. The study deeply sequenced blood TCR repertoires of five healthy adults to estimate repertoire size and the extent of clonotype sharing between individuals. To increase sequencing depth and limit assay-specific biases, different laboratories used diverse techniques to prepare libraries and sequence TCR repertoires. Leukapheresis yielded between about 0.94 and 8.9 billion PBMCs per donor. The full study reports these points: The genetic and exposure-history diversity represented was limited by the small number of donors. Rarefaction of sorted-subset datasets indicated incomplete sequencing despite the large sequencing depth. When several donors were compared, the shared fraction of clonotypes was approximately 5% for naive CD4, more than 3% for naive CD8, 2.3% for memory CD4, and 0.35% to 0.5% for memory CD8. Naive subsets generally had larger estimated clonotype richness than memory subsets. Compared with non-shared clonotypes, clonotypes shared by all four sorted-subset donors had higher generation probabilities. Sampling was limited to blood, and TCR repertoires in tissue likely differ from TCR repertoires in blood. Pairwise subsampling indicated that sequencing depth was expected to affect the degree of clonotype sharing among donors.

The cysteine opens and the phenylalanine closes a CDR3 of 14 amino acids. The retained sequence is limited to the CDR3, 42 bases, with the frame set at the first base. CDR1 is given as MNHNS and CDR2 as SASEGT, both from the germline V gene. At the junction V is shortened by 4 bases and J by 2 bases, with 9 bases in between. The donors were healthy, HIV-negative adults with no recently reported acute infections or vaccinations. Every donor was a Caucasian adult living in Nashville, Tennessee, USA. Magnetic negative selection was used to enrich CD4+ T cells, after which naive cells were positively selected on CD45RA and the negative fraction became the memory subset. Blood was collected by leukapheresis, and PBMCs were isolated by Ficoll-Histopaque density gradient centrifugation and then cryopreserved in liquid nitrogen vapor phase. Analytical flow cytometry was used to check the purity and quantity of every magnetically sorted T cell population. Genomic DNA was isolated from each sorted fraction and quantified by UV absorbance on a Nanodrop 2000c.

TCR CDR3 regions were amplified from genomic DNA by multiplex PCR using the deep immunoSEQ assay. Extracted genomic DNA from each cell subset was distributed evenly across all wells of several immunoSEQ 96-well plates, and each plate was treated as a replicate. For sorted subsets, around 200 ng genomic DNA, equal to about 30,000 T cell genomes, was loaded into each replicate PCR. Purified libraries were quantified with a Qubit 3.0 fluorometer, sized on a Bioanalyzer 2100, and re-quantified with the KAPA Library Quantification kit. A separate single-read 150-cycle Illumina NextSeq 550 flow cell was used to sequence each immunoSEQ 96-well plate. In the authors' own workflow: Because the immunoSEQ output included only junctional sequences and no quality scores, the filtering could not be the same as the filtering used for full-length reads. To assign V/J genes and CDR3, sequences were annotated against IMGT germline references using PyIR, a Python wrapper for IgBLAST v1.9. Reads were removed for weak V/J assignments (E-value above 1e-6), missing CDR3, stop codons, out-of-frame junctions, or ambiguous translated residues. V3J clonotypes were defined by identical inferred V gene, J gene, and CDR3 amino acid sequence. The percentage overlap between two repertoires was calculated by dividing the number of shared unique clonotypes by the size of the smaller repertoire. Repertoire richness was assessed with RTK rarefaction, the Chao1 estimator, and Recon v2.1 estimates of unobserved clonotypes. Generation probabilities were computed with OLGA for all TCRbeta clonotypes obtained by the gDNA method from several donors. This immuneACCESS table, as held by TCRdb, lists in-frame sequences with V and J called but not all clones. Of the missing ones, under half trace to an unresolved V gene in checked studies; the others have no known cause. From that table come the V and J calls and clone size; the DNA was used to work out D and trimming. This sample has 2 million to 3 million clones in its table, and more than 85% of those were observed once. The ten largest make up around 0.37% of the sample.

On this clone: Which antigen it targets is not known. Base qualities are not provided; no much larger clone lies one nucleotide away.

The chain was built from TRBV6-1 and TRBJ1-5; the D gene assignment is ambiguous. The TCR was taken from a man between 18 and 35 years old in good health. Some clones in this sample may be carry-over from other donors' samples. The sequenced material came from naive CD4+ T cells from PBMCs. The label giving this sample's cell subset or site can be read as: CD45RA+ positively selected. CDR3 region: CASSGSGGNQPQHF. At the DNA level, the sequence is TGTGCCAGCAGTGGTTCTGGGGGCAATCAGCCCCAGCATTTT.